A selection of T cell receptor beta chains follows, all from one sample in a study of control samples from healthy donors and cancer patients. Clones were read by immunoSEQ multiplex PCR, and TCRdb kept only the in-frame ones, dropping some. Counted here are 350,000 to 450,000 clones, 90% occurring once; the ten biggest clones make up just under 6.5%. The sequenced sample consisted of PBMCs. These receptors were taken from a man aged 40-49 years with head and neck cancer. Each CDR3 is given with its conserved first and last residue. D genes are given only for firm matches. Size values are once, few and many counts, or a class for expanded clones, and some rows have none.

CDR3aa: CASSYSGQDDYGYTF; CDR3nt: TGTGCCAGCAGTTATTCAGGACAGGACGACTATGGCTACACCTTC; j_gene: TRBJ1-2; d_gene: TRBD1; abundance: NA; v_gene: TRBV6-5
CDR3aa: CASSLGIYEQYF; CDR3nt: TGTGCCAGCAGCTTGGGGATTTACGAGCAGTACTTC; j_gene: TRBJ2-7; d_gene: NA; abundance: NA; v_gene: TRBV5-5
CDR3aa: CASSLGGAGANVLTF; CDR3nt: TGCGCCAGCAGCTTGGGTGGGGCTGGGGCCAACGTCCTGACTTTC; j_gene: TRBJ2-6; d_gene: NA; abundance: NA; v_gene: TRBV5-1
CDR3aa: CASSLDLYNEQFF; CDR3nt: TGTGCCAGCAGCCTGGACTTGTACAATGAGCAGTTCTTC; j_gene: TRBJ2-1; d_gene: NA; abundance: NA; v_gene: TRBV3-1/TRBV3-2
CDR3aa: CASTLGAGTEAFF; CDR3nt: TGTGCCAGCACCCTCGGGGCGGGCACTGAAGCTTTCTTT; j_gene: TRBJ1-1; d_gene: NA; abundance: NA; v_gene: TRBV12-3/TRBV12-4
CDR3aa: CASSLASVGVNSPLHF; CDR3nt: TGTGCCAGCAGCTTAGCGTCCGTTGGGGTGAATTCACCCCTCCACTTT; j_gene: TRBJ1-6; d_gene: NA; abundance: NA; v_gene: TRBV11-1
CDR3aa: CASSIQPGFHEQYF; CDR3nt: TGTGCCAGTAGTATACAGCCAGGGTTTCACGAGCAGTACTTC; j_gene: TRBJ2-7; d_gene: NA; abundance: NA; v_gene: TRBV19
CDR3aa: CASSFGVGQEGSNEQFF; CDR3nt: TGTGCCAGCAGCTTTGGAGTAGGACAGGAGGGGAGCAATGAGCAGTTCTTC; j_gene: TRBJ2-1; d_gene: NA; abundance: NA; v_gene: TRBV5-4
CDR3aa: CASSDRVTGGFNEQFF; CDR3nt: TGTGCCAGCAGCGATAGAGTGACAGGGGGTTTCAATGAGCAGTTCTTC; j_gene: TRBJ2-1; d_gene: TRBD1; abundance: NA; v_gene: TRBV7-6
CDR3aa: CASSPQGSEGLYGYTF; CDR3nt: TGTGCCAGCAGCCCCCAGGGTTCGGAAGGGCTCTATGGCTACACCTTC; j_gene: TRBJ1-2; d_gene: NA; abundance: few; v_gene: TRBV9
CDR3aa: CASSLEGAAPAHEAFF; CDR3nt: TGTGCCAGCAGCTTAGAGGGGGCAGCTCCAGCCCATGAAGCTTTCTTT; j_gene: TRBJ1-1; d_gene: TRBD1; abundance: NA; v_gene: TRBV7-9
CDR3aa: CASSLRQPSTDTQYF; CDR3nt: TGTGCCAGCAGTCTAAGACAGCCATCCACAGATACGCAGTATTTT; j_gene: TRBJ2-3; d_gene: NA; abundance: NA; v_gene: TRBV27
CDR3aa: CAWRMLGGPLSTDTQYF; CDR3nt: TGTGCCTGGAGAATGTTGGGGGGGCCTCTTTCCACAGATACGCAGTATTTT; j_gene: TRBJ2-3; d_gene: NA; abundance: NA; v_gene: TRBV30
CDR3aa: CASSRPPRGTGTEAFF; CDR3nt: TGTGCCAGCAGTCGACCCCCCCGGGGCACGGGCACTGAAGCTTTCTTT; j_gene: TRBJ1-1; d_gene: NA; abundance: NA; v_gene: TRBV27
CDR3aa: CASSPPSVNEQFF; CDR3nt: TGTGCCAGCTCACCACCCTCGGTTAATGAGCAGTTCTTC; j_gene: TRBJ2-1; d_gene: NA; abundance: NA; v_gene: TRBV18
CDR3aa: CASSRGTANTGELFF; CDR3nt: TGTGCCAGCAGCCGCGGGACAGCGAACACCGGGGAGCTGTTTTTT; j_gene: TRBJ2-2; d_gene: NA; abundance: NA; v_gene: TRBV7-3
CDR3aa: CASSQDLETQYF; CDR3nt: TGTGCCAGCAGCCAAGACCTGGAGACCCAGTACTTC; j_gene: TRBJ2-5; d_gene: NA; abundance: NA; v_gene: TRBV3-1/TRBV3-2
CDR3aa: CASSPPPGKFSYEQYF; CDR3nt: TGTGCCAGCAGCCCCCCCCCGGGCAAATTCTCCTACGAGCAGTACTTC; j_gene: TRBJ2-7; d_gene: NA; abundance: few; v_gene: TRBV11-2
CDR3aa: CAWGGQETQYF; CDR3nt: TGTGCCTGGGGCGGGCAAGAGACCCAGTACTTC; j_gene: TRBJ2-5; d_gene: NA; abundance: NA; v_gene: TRBV30
CDR3aa: CASSRIANEQYF; CDR3nt: TGTGCCAGCAGCCGAATTGCGAACGAGCAGTACTTC; j_gene: TRBJ2-7; d_gene: NA; abundance: NA; v_gene: TRBV5-6
CDR3aa: CASSSTGGGSTEAFF; CDR3nt: TGTGCCAGCAGCTCTACAGGGGGCGGAAGCACTGAAGCTTTCTTT; j_gene: TRBJ1-1; d_gene: TRBD1; abundance: NA; v_gene: TRBV11-2
CDR3aa: CSASFLAGSTDTQYF; CDR3nt: TGCAGTGCTAGTTTCCTAGCGGGTAGCACAGATACGCAGTATTTT; j_gene: TRBJ2-3; d_gene: TRBD2; abundance: NA; v_gene: TRBV20-1
CDR3aa: CASSQVSRRGGRANEQFF; CDR3nt: TGTGCCAGCAGCCAAGTATCCCGCCGGGGCGGGAGGGCCAATGAGCAGTTCTTC; j_gene: TRBJ2-1; d_gene: TRBD2; abundance: NA; v_gene: TRBV4-2
CDR3aa: CASSRTGGGLNLFF; CDR3nt: TGTGCCAGCAGTCGGACAGGGGGCGGTTTGAATCTGTTTTTT; j_gene: TRBJ1-4; d_gene: TRBD1; abundance: NA; v_gene: TRBV6-5
CDR3aa: CASSFPASATNEKLFF; CDR3nt: TGTGCCAGCAGTTTCCCAGCGTCTGCAACTAATGAAAAACTGTTTTTT; j_gene: TRBJ1-4; d_gene: NA; abundance: NA; v_gene: TRBV6-2/TRBV6-3
CDR3aa: CASTRPVDGETQYF; CDR3nt: TGTGCCAGCACCCGCCCGGTGGATGGGGAGACCCAGTACTTC; j_gene: TRBJ2-5; d_gene: NA; abundance: NA; v_gene: TRBV28
CDR3aa: CASSLGRAGANVLTF; CDR3nt: TGTGCCAGCAGCTTAGGCAGGGCTGGGGCCAACGTCCTGACTTTC; j_gene: TRBJ2-6; d_gene: NA; abundance: NA; v_gene: TRBV7-8
CDR3aa: CASSVGGARNEQFF; CDR3nt: TGCGCCAGCAGCGTGGGGGGAGCCCGCAATGAGCAGTTCTTC; j_gene: TRBJ2-1; d_gene: NA; abundance: NA; v_gene: TRBV5-1
CDR3aa: CASNTGGPETQYF; CDR3nt: TGTGCCAGCAACACAGGGGGCCCAGAGACCCAGTACTTC; j_gene: TRBJ2-5; d_gene: TRBD1; abundance: NA; v_gene: TRBV12-3/TRBV12-4
CDR3aa: CASSEGADTQYF; CDR3nt: TGTGCCAGCAGCGAAGGAGCAGATACGCAGTATTTT; j_gene: TRBJ2-3; d_gene: NA; abundance: few; v_gene: TRBV6-1
CDR3aa: CASSGTGASEQYF; CDR3nt: TGTGCCAGCAGTGGGACAGGGGCGAGCGAGCAGTACTTC; j_gene: TRBJ2-7; d_gene: TRBD1; abundance: NA; v_gene: TRBV9
CDR3aa: CAWSPGAGNTIYF; CDR3nt: TGTGCCTGGAGCCCAGGAGCTGGAAACACCATATATTTT; j_gene: TRBJ1-3; d_gene: NA; abundance: NA; v_gene: TRBV30
CDR3aa: CASNQQGRHEQFF; CDR3nt: TGTGCCAGCAACCAACAGGGGCGCCATGAGCAGTTCTTC; j_gene: TRBJ2-1; d_gene: TRBD1; abundance: NA; v_gene: TRBV6-5
CDR3aa: CASSPLAGERTGELFF; CDR3nt: TGCGCCAGCAGCCCACTAGCGGGAGAGAGGACCGGGGAGCTGTTTTTT; j_gene: TRBJ2-2; d_gene: TRBD2; abundance: NA; v_gene: TRBV5-1
CDR3aa: CASSAIDRNYGYTF; CDR3nt: TGTGCCAGCAGTGCTATTGACCGCAACTATGGCTACACCTTC; j_gene: TRBJ1-2; d_gene: NA; abundance: NA; v_gene: TRBV25-1
CDR3aa: CASSYSGDSVLHF; CDR3nt: TGTGCCAGCAGTTACTCGGGAGACAGCGTCCTCCACTTT; j_gene: TRBJ1-6; d_gene: NA; abundance: NA; v_gene: TRBV6-6
CDR3aa: CASSVSARREFF; CDR3nt: TGTGCCAGCAGTGTCTCGGCTCGTCGGGAGTTCTTC; j_gene: TRBJ2-1; d_gene: NA; abundance: NA; v_gene: TRBV12-3/TRBV12-4
CDR3aa: CSASGSGVSGNWGYNEQFF; CDR3nt: TGCAGTGCTAGTGGTTCGGGTGTTAGCGGGAACTGGGGGTACAATGAGCAGTTCTTC; j_gene: TRBJ2-1; d_gene: TRBD2; abundance: NA; v_gene: TRBV20-1
CDR3aa: CASSLSGETETQYF; CDR3nt: TGTGCCAGCAGCTTAAGCGGGGAAACAGAGACCCAGTACTTC; j_gene: TRBJ2-5; d_gene: TRBD2; abundance: NA; v_gene: TRBV7-8
CDR3aa: CACSDRANEQFF; CDR3nt: TGTGCCTGTTCCGACAGGGCTAATGAGCAGTTCTTC; j_gene: TRBJ2-1; d_gene: TRBD1; abundance: NA; v_gene: TRBV6-6
CDR3aa: CASSQYPLNTEAFF; CDR3nt: TGTGCCAGCAGCCAATACCCACTGAACACTGAAGCTTTCTTT; j_gene: TRBJ1-1; d_gene: NA; abundance: NA; v_gene: TRBV3-1/TRBV3-2
CDR3aa: CASSSESGGYEQYF; CDR3nt: TGTGCCAGCAGCTCCGAGAGCGGCGGCTACGAGCAGTACTTC; j_gene: TRBJ2-7; d_gene: NA; abundance: NA; v_gene: TRBV7-6
CDR3aa: CASSPGEVVTEAFF; CDR3nt: TGTGCCAGCAGCCCGGGGGAGGTTGTCACTGAAGCTTTCTTT; j_gene: TRBJ1-1; d_gene: NA; abundance: NA; v_gene: TRBV11-1
CDR3aa: CASSDLTGGNDEQYF; CDR3nt: TGCGCCAGCAGTGATCTCACAGGGGGCAACGACGAGCAGTACTTC; j_gene: TRBJ2-7; d_gene: TRBD1; abundance: NA; v_gene: TRBV10-1
CDR3aa: CASSDLTLFDGYTF; CDR3nt: TGTGCCAGCAGCGATTTGACCCTTTTCGATGGCTACACCTTC; j_gene: TRBJ1-2; d_gene: NA; abundance: NA; v_gene: TRBV6-5
CDR3aa: CASSQDRGRNGYTF; CDR3nt: TGCGCCAGCAGCCAGGACAGGGGGCGAAATGGCTACACCTTC; j_gene: TRBJ1-2; d_gene: TRBD1; abundance: NA; v_gene: TRBV4-1
CDR3aa: CASSLEGDEQYF; CDR3nt: TGCGCCAGCAGCTTGGAGGGGGACGAGCAGTACTTC; j_gene: TRBJ2-7; d_gene: NA; abundance: NA; v_gene: TRBV5-1
CDR3aa: CASSYGTGAYNEQFF; CDR3nt: TGTGCCAGCAGCTACGGGACAGGGGCGTACAATGAGCAGTTCTTC; j_gene: TRBJ2-1; d_gene: TRBD1; abundance: NA; v_gene: TRBV11-2
CDR3aa: CASSQDTGGFYGYTF; CDR3nt: TGTGCCAGCAGCCAGGACACAGGGGGCTTCTATGGCTACACCTTC; j_gene: TRBJ1-2; d_gene: TRBD1; abundance: NA; v_gene: TRBV4-2
CDR3aa: CASSLVWGRSYNEQFF; CDR3nt: TGTGCCAGCAGCTTAGTCTGGGGACGCTCCTACAATGAGCAGTTCTTC; j_gene: TRBJ2-1; d_gene: NA; abundance: few; v_gene: TRBV11-2
CDR3aa: CASSLGTGSYNSPLHF; CDR3nt: TGTGCCAGCAGTTTGGGGACAGGCTCCTATAATTCACCCCTCCACTTT; j_gene: TRBJ1-6; d_gene: TRBD1; abundance: NA; v_gene: TRBV28
CDR3aa: CASSPTSPSYEQYF; CDR3nt: TGTGCCAGCAGTCCTACTAGCCCATCCTACGAGCAGTACTTC; j_gene: TRBJ2-7; d_gene: NA; abundance: NA; v_gene: TRBV7-2
CDR3aa: CASSDSGTANTEAFF; CDR3nt: TGTGCCAGCAGTGACTCCGGGACGGCGAACACTGAAGCTTTCTTT; j_gene: TRBJ1-1; d_gene: NA; abundance: NA; v_gene: TRBV2
CDR3aa: CASSQGYSGGASEQFF; CDR3nt: TGTGCCAGCAGCCAAGGGTATAGCGGGGGGGCCTCAGAGCAGTTCTTC; j_gene: TRBJ2-1; d_gene: TRBD2; abundance: NA; v_gene: TRBV3-1/TRBV3-2
CDR3aa: CASSLVLGNEQYF; CDR3nt: TGCGCCAGCAGCTTAGTCCTAGGTAACGAGCAGTACTTC; j_gene: TRBJ2-7; d_gene: NA; abundance: once; v_gene: TRBV5-1